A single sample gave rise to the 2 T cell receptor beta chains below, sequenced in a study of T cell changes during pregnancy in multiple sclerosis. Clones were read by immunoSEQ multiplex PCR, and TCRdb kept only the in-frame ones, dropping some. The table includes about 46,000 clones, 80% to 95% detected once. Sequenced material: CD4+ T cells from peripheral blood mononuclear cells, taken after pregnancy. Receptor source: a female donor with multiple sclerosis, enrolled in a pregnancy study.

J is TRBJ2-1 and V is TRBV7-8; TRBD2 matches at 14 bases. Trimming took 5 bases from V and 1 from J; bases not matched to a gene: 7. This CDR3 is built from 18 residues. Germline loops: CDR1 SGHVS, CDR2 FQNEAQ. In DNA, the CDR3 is TGTGCCAGCAGCGGACGGACTAGCGGGAGGATATCCTACAATGAGCAGTTCTTC. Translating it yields CASSGRTSGRISYNEQFF.

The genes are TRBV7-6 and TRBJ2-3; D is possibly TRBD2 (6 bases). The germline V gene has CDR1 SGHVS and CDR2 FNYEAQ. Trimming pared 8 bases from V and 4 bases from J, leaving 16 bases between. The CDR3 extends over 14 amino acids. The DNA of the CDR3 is TGTGCCAGCGGACGGGAGCCCTTTTCAGATACGCAGTATTTT. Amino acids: CASGREPFSDTQYF.